This T cell receptor (beta chain) appears in the sequencing data of a study of Ad26.COV2.S vaccination and SARS-CoV-2 variants. About the study: The donor was enrolled in the Ad26.COV2.S arm of the COV1001 trial.

Sequenced by immunoSEQ multiplex PCR; TCRdb stores in-frame clones only, minus some. The profile shows 500,000 or so clones, around 88% of them singletons. Trimming at V came to 11 bases and at J to 7 bases, leaving 17 bases not matched to a gene. Per the germline V gene, CDR1 is WNHNN and CDR2 is SYGVQD (reference sequence). CDR3 length equals 15 residues. Documented treatment: approximately 18 received Ad26.COV2.S at low or high dose, single or two shots; about 5 received placebo; per-sample allocation not given. Samples were taken on day 63 after the first vaccine or placebo injection. Expressing Wuhan-strain SARS-CoV-2 spike, an Ad26 vector served as the vaccine.

The sample was peripheral blood, taken in a trial of Ad26.COV2.S vaccine versus placebo. This clonotype originated in a person aged 18-60 years who received the Ad26.COV2.S COVID-19 vaccine or a placebo. The rearrangement joins TRBV10-1 to TRBJ2-1, with 7 bases lining up with TRBD2. CDR3 amino acids: CASCRRTRQGNEQFF. Here the CDR3 DNA reads TGCGCCTCCTGCAGGAGGACTAGGCAAGGGAATGAGCAGTTCTTC.